The clone carrying this T cell receptor (beta chain) has at least ten counts. These data originate in a study of T cells in Graves' hyperthyroidism and ophthalmopathy. This CDR3 is 12 amino acids long. From germline, CDR1 is DFQATT and CDR2 SNEGSKA (reference sequence). Trimming removed 3 bases at V and 7 bases at J, with 12 bases between. Amplified TCR beta CDR3 regions derived from RNA transcripts. The HTBI primer set was used in a first-round RT-PCR of the TCR CDR3. Each CDR3 protein gets one entry after TCRdb re-called the multiplex PCR reads with MiXCR. Among 400,000 to 550,000 distinct CDR3 sequences listed, approximately 25% were seen once.

The TCR comes from a woman in her 30s with Graves' ophthalmopathy. The chain carries TRBV20-1 and TRBJ1-1; TRBD1 might be the D (5 bases). The sequencing sample was made of blood. As DNA, the CDR3 is TGCAGTGCTAGGGGGGGGATGGGTGAAGCTTTCTTT. Translated, it gives CSARGGMGEAFF.